The clone carrying this T cell receptor beta chain was detected only a few times. Its antigen is not identified. V was pared by 6 bases and J by 8 bases, with 16 bases between. This CDR3 comprises 13 residues. TCRdb processed the RACE reads anew with MiXCR; each CDR3 protein has one entry. The data hold about 71,000 distinct CDR3 sequences, with approximately 9.8% observed a single time. The sample belongs to a study of human T cells and chemical hapten exposure. The wider study: Affected patients, primarily female, had alopecia areata, totalis or universalis. Per-sample TCR yield variation was attributed mainly to small pooled library volume differences.

Study results and limitations: The number of TCRs above 1 in 1000 frequency did not change after DPC sensitization.

The sample's time point: patch test 1, 2 weeks after DPC sensitization. Treatment noted: therapeutic diphenylcyclopropenone sensitization with weekly scalp DPC. Blood draws came first, before each patch test. The V and J genes are TRBV12-3 or TRBV12-4 and TRBJ1-1; D not resolved. The TCR originated in a woman aged 35 to 49 with alopecia areata. Some clones in this sample may be carry-over from other donors' samples. This specimen was whole blood, taken in connection with sensitization to the hapten diphenylcyclopropenone (DPC). The CDR3 DNA reads TGTGCCAGCAGAAACGGGATCGAGGCAGAAGCTTTCTTT. Translated: CASRNGIEAEAFF.